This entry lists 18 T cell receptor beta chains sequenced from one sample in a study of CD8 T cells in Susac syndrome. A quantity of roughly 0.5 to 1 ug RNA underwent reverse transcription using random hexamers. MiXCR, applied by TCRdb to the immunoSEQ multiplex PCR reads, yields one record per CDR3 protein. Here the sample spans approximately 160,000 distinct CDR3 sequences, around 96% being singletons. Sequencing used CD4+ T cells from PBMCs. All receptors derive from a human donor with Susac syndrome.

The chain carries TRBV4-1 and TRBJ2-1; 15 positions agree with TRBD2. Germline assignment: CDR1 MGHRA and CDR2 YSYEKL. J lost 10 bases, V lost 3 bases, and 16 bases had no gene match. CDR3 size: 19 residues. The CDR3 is CASSQLNSGLAGGPREQFF. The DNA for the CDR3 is TGCGCCAGCAGCCAGCTAAACTCTGGACTAGCGGGGGGGCCTAGGGAGCAGTTCTTC.

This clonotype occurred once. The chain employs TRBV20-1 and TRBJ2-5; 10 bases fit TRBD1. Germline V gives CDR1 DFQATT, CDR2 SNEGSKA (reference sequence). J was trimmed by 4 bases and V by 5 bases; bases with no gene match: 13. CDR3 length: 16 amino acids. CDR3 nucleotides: TGCAGTGCTCCGAGCCGGGACAGGGGACCCCGAGAGACCCAGTACTTC. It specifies CSAPSRDRGPRETQYF.

Here the CDR3 reads CASRPSGGPGGYNEQFF. CDR3 coding DNA: TGTGCCAGCAGACCTAGCGGGGGGCCAGGGGGGTACAATGAGCAGTTCTTC. The chain couples TRBV6-1 to TRBJ2-1, with 11 positions matching TRBD2. The CDR3 is 17 amino acids. Germline CDR1 and CDR2: MNHNS and SASEGT. J gave up 4 bases and V 6 bases, and 11 bases lay outside the gene matches.

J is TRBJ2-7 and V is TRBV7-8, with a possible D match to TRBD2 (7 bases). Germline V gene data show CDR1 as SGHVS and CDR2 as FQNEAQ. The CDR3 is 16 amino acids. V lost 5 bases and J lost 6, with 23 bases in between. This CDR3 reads CASSAGGPLRALEQYV. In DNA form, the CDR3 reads TGTGCCAGCAGCGCCGGGGGGCCTCTACGGGCTCTCGAGCAGTACGTC.

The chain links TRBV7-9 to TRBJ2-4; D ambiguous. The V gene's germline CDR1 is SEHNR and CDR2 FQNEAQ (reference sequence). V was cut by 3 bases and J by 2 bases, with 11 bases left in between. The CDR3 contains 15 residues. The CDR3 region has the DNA TGTGCCAGCAGCTTTGGAGCAGCATCCAAAAACATTCAGTACTTC. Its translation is CASSFGAASKNIQYF.

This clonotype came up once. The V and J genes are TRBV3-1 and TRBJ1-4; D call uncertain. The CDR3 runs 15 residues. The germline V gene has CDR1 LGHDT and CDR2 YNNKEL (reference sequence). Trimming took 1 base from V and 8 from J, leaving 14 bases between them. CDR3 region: CASSQGGRQGEKLFF. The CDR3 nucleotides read TGTGCCAGCAGCCAAGGTGGCAGACAAGGGGAAAAACTGTTTTTT. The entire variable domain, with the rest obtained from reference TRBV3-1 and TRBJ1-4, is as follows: DTAVSQTPKYLVTQMGNDKSIKCEQNLGHDTMYWYKQDSKKFLKIMFSYNNKELIINETVPNRFSPKSPDKAHLNLHINSLELGDSAVYFCASSQGGRQGEKLFFGSGTQLSVL.

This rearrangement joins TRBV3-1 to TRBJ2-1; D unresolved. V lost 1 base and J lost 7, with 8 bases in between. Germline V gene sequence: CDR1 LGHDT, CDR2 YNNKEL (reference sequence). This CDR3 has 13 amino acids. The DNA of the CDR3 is TGTGCCAGCAGCCAAGCCGCCGGGAATGAGCAGTTCTTC. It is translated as CASSQAAGNEQFF.

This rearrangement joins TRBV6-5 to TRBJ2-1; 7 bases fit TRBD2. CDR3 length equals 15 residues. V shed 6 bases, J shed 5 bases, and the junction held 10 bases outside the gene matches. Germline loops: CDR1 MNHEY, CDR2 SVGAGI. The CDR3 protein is CASSELASGNNEQFF. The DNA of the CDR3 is TGTGCCAGCAGCGAACTGGCTAGCGGAAACAATGAGCAGTTCTTC.

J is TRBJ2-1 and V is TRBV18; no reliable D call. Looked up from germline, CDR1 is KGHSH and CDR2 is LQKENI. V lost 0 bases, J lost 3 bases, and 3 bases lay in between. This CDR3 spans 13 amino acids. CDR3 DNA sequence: TGTGCCAGCTCACCACCCTACTACAATGAGCAGTTCTTC. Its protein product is CASSPPYYNEQFF.

The DNA of the CDR3 is TGTGCCAGCAGCCCGACAGGACCTATCGGCTACGAGCAGTACTTC. Translation gives CASSPTGPIGYEQYF. This chain connects TRBV27 to TRBJ2-7; D perhaps matches TRBD1 (6 bases). CDR1 and CDR2 from the germline V gene are MNHEY and SMNVEV (reference sequence). Trimming stripped 6 bases from V and 3 bases from J, with 18 bases between. This CDR3 has 15 residues.

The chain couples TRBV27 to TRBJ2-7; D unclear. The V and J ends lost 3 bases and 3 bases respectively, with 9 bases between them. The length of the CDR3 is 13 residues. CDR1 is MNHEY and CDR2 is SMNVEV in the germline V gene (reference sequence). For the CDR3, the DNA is TGTGCCAGCAGTTTCGGACGGAACTACGAGCAGTACTTC. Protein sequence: CASSFGRNYEQYF.

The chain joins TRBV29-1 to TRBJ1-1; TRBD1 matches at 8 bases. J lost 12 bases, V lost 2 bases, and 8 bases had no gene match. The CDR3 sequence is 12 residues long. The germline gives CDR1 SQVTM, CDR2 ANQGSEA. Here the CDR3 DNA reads TGCAGCGTTGAACGGGGCAGGGGGCATACTTTCTTT. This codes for CSVERGRGHTFF.

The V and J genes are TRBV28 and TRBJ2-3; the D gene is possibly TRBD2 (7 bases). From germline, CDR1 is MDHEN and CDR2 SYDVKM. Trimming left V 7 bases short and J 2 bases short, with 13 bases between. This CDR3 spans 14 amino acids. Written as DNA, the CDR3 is TGTGCCAGCATGGGGGGGCCCAACACAGATACGCAGTATTTT. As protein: CASMGGPNTDTQYF.

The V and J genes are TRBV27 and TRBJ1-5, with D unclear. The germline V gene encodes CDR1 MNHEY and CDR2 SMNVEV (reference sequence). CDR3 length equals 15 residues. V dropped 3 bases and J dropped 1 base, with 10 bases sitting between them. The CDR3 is CASSLAGPSNQPQHF. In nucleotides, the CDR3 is TGTGCCAGCAGTTTGGCGGGTCCAAGCAATCAGCCCCAGCATTTT.

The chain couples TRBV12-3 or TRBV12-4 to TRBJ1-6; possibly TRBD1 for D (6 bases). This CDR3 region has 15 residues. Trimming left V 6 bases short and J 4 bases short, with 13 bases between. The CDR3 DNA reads TGTGCCAGCAGGACCCAAGGACAGTATAATTCACCCCTCCACTTT. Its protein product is CASRTQGQYNSPLHF.

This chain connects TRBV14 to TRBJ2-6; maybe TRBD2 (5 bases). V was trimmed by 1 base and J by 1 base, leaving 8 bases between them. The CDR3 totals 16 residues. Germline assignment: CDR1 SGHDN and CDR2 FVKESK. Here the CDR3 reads CASSQARGSGANVLTF. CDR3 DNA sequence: TGTGCCAGCAGCCAAGCGCGCGGGTCTGGGGCCAACGTCCTGACTTTC.

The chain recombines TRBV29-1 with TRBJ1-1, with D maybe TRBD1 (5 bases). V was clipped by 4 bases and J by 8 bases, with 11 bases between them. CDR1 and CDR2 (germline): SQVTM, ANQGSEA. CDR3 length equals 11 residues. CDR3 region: CSVAGQTEAFF. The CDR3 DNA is TGCAGCGTTGCGGGGCAGACCGAAGCTTTCTTT.

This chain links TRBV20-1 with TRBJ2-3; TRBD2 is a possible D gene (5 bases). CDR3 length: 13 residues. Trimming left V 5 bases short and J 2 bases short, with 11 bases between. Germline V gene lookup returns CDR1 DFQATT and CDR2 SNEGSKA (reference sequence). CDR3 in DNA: TGCAGTGCTCTAGCTGTTTCCACAGATACGCAGTATTTT. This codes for CSALAVSTDTQYF.